The 23 T cell receptor beta chains listed next were all sequenced from one sample in a study of PD-1 blockade in classical Hodgkin lymphoma. Data came from immunoSEQ multiplex PCR; TCRdb stores just in-frame clones and leaves some out. The sample has approximately 100,000 clones; roughly 92% are singletons. Relapses following autologous stem cell transplantation were seen in all patients, with brentuximab vedotin exposure varying. Specimen: peripheral blood mononuclear cells (PBMCs), collected at baseline. The receptors were sampled from a human donor with classical Hodgkin lymphoma.

V is TRBV27 and J is TRBJ2-1; weak D call: TRBD1 (5 bases). Between the trimmed V and J ends, which lost 5 bases and 0 bases, there was a span of 14 bases. Germline V lookup: CDR1 MNHEY, CDR2 SMNVEV (reference sequence). CDR3 size: 16 residues. For the CDR3, the DNA is TGTGCCAGCAGTACCTGGGGCAACAGCTCCTACAATGAGCAGTTCTTC. Its translation is CASSTWGNSSYNEQFF.

The chain employs TRBV6-1 and TRBJ2-7; 8 positions match TRBD1. CDR3 size: 17 residues. V lost 2 bases, J lost 5 bases, and 14 bases stayed unmatched. CDR1 and CDR2 (germline): MNHNS, SASEGT. The CDR3 spells CASSEFSRDRSPNEQYF. The CDR3, as DNA: TGTGCCAGCAGTGAATTTTCCCGGGACAGGTCCCCCAACGAGCAGTACTTC.

V is TRBV5-1 and J is TRBJ2-7; 8 nucleotides line up with TRBD1. Germline values: CDR1 SGHRS, CDR2 YFSETQ. V shed 2 bases, J shed 4 bases, and the junction held 8 bases outside the gene matches. The CDR3 extends over 15 amino acids. The CDR3, as DNA: TGCGCCAGCAGCTTCGGTGGGACAGGAAGATACGAGCAGTACTTC. Translated, it gives CASSFGGTGRYEQYF.

The V call is TRBV9, the J call TRBJ2-7; D gene unclear. This CDR3 has 14 residues. The V gene's germline CDR1 is SGDLS and CDR2 YYNGEE. V was pared by 0 bases and J by 0 bases, with 7 bases between. CDR3 nucleotide sequence: TGTGCCAGCAGCGTAGCACAGATCTCCTACGAGCAGTACTTC. Its translation is CASSVAQISYEQYF.

This clone was seen once. The CDR3 loop reads CASSHLTENTEAFF. CDR3 nucleotides: TGTGCCAGCAGTCATCTGACAGAGAACACTGAAGCTTTCTTT. The J gene is TRBJ1-1, the V gene TRBV6-6; D might be TRBD1 (5 bases). Germline-derived CDR1 and CDR2 are MNHNY and SVGAGI (reference sequence). CDR3 length: 14 residues. V dropped 5 bases and J dropped 1 base, with 11 bases sitting between them.

This chain links TRBV9 with TRBJ2-3; D gene ambiguous. CDR1 and CDR2 (germline): SGDLS, YYNGEE. Trimming pared 0 bases from V and 2 bases from J, leaving 10 bases between. The CDR3 loop spans 15 amino acids. Here the CDR3 reads CASSVGGRYTDTQYF. The CDR3 DNA sequence: TGTGCCAGCAGCGTAGGTGGCAGATACACAGATACGCAGTATTTT.

This clone was seen only once. This chain uses TRBV28 with TRBJ1-4; the match to TRBD1 covers 7 bases. Germline V gives CDR1 MDHEN, CDR2 SYDVKM. The CDR3 is 16 amino acids. J was trimmed by 10 bases and V by 7 bases; bases with no gene match: 18. CDR3 DNA: TGTGCCAGCATTCCACGACAGGGCGGAAATTTGAGAAAACTGTTTTTT. This translates into CASIPRQGGNLRKLFF. The entire variable domain, with the rest obtained from reference TRBV28 and TRBJ1-4, is as follows: DVKVTQSSRYLVKRTGEKVFLECVQDMDHENMFWYRQDPGLGLRLIYFSYDVKMKEKGDIPEGYSVSREKKERFSLILESASTNQTSMYLCASIPRQGGNLRKLFFGSGTQLSVL.

Remarks on this clone: Other DNA sequences in the sample encode the same CDR3. The rearrangement links TRBV5-8 to TRBJ2-2; D possibly corresponds to TRBD1 (5 bases). In germline, CDR1 is SGHTS, CDR2 YDEGEE. The CDR3 loop spans 15 amino acids. V lost 1 base, J lost 3 bases, and 10 bases lay in between. CDR3 sequence: CASSLRGADTGELFF. The CDR3 nucleotides are TGTGCCAGCAGCTTGAGGGGCGCGGACACCGGGGAGCTGTTTTTT.

DNA of the CDR3: TGTGCCAGCAGCTTTCTTTCGGTGAAAAGAAGGGGAGCGACCTACGAGCAGTACTTC. The encoded protein is CASSFLSVKRRGATYEQYF. The rearrangement links TRBV5-6 to TRBJ2-7; TRBD1 or TRBD2 may be the D gene (5 bases each). Trimming shortened V by 2 bases and J by 2 bases, and 26 bases separated the two germline ends. From germline, CDR1 is SGHDT and CDR2 YYEEEE. This CDR3 is built from 19 residues.

The chain links TRBV7-6 to TRBJ2-7; 8 positions agree with TRBD1. CDR1 and CDR2 (germline): SGHVS, FNYEAQ. The CDR3 has 15 residues. V lost 0 bases and J lost 12; bases outside the gene matches: 13. Here the CDR3 reads CASSLADRDRRELYF. DNA of the CDR3: TGTGCCAGCAGCTTAGCGGACAGGGACCGAAGAGAACTGTACTTC.

For the CDR3, the DNA is TGTGCCAGCAGCCGACCCGGACTAGCGGGATACAATGAGCAGTTCTTC. This codes for CASSRPGLAGYNEQFF. The V gene is TRBV7-2, the J gene TRBJ2-1; 12 bases are a match to TRBD2. Germline CDR1 reads SGHTA; CDR2 reads FQGNSA. The CDR3 has 16 residues. After removal of 5 bases from V and 4 bases from J, the junction contained 6 bases not matched to a gene.

The chain uses TRBV7-9 and TRBJ2-7; D may be TRBD2 (6 bases). V was clipped by 4 bases and J by 3 bases, with 19 bases between them. CDR3 size: 16 residues. Per germline, CDR1 SEHNR and CDR2 FQNEAQ (reference sequence). The CDR3 sequence is CASSSLGTGRGYEQYF. DNA for the CDR3: TGTGCCAGCAGCTCCCTTGGGACCGGGAGAGGCTACGAGCAGTACTTC.

This chain uses TRBV7-9 with TRBJ2-3; no clear D gene. Germline values: CDR1 SEHNR, CDR2 FQNEAQ (reference sequence). This CDR3 has 13 amino acids. V was trimmed by 5 bases and J by 2 bases, leaving 8 bases between them. The CDR3, as DNA: TGTGCCAGCAGCCCCTACCCCACAGATACGCAGTATTTT. Translation gives CASSPYPTDTQYF.

This rearrangement joins TRBV25-1 to TRBJ2-6; D ambiguous. Germline-derived CDR1 and CDR2 are MGHDK and SYGVNS. V gave up 4 bases and J gave up 3 bases, with 4 bases separating them. The length of the CDR3 is 13 residues. The CDR3 DNA sequence: TGTGCCAGCAGTGTTGTTGGGGCCAACGTCCTGACTTTC. Translating gives CASSVVGANVLTF.

The J gene is TRBJ1-2, the V gene TRBV19; unclear D gene. The germline CDR1 and CDR2 sequences are LNHDA and SQIVND (reference sequence). The CDR3 length is 13 residues. The V end lost 7 bases, the J end lost 6 bases, and 15 bases lay between the germline ends. The CDR3: CASNDGEHHGYTF. CDR3 nucleotide sequence: TGTGCCAGTAATGACGGGGAGCACCATGGCTACACCTTC.

The CDR3 loop is CASQGATNEKLFF. The CDR3 nucleotides read TGTGCCAGCCAGGGGGCAACTAATGAAAAACTGTTTTTT. This chain uses TRBV7-2 with TRBJ1-4, with TRBD1 matching over 7 bases. CDR1 is SGHTA, CDR2 FQGNSA, per germline. V was clipped by 8 bases and J by 0 bases; unmatched bases: 0. This CDR3 has 13 residues.

This clone came up once. The chain employs TRBV7-6 and TRBJ2-7; the match to TRBD2 covers 14 bases. Germline loops: CDR1 SGHVS, CDR2 FNYEAQ. After removal of 5 bases from V and 4 bases from J, the junction contained 7 bases not matched to a gene. The CDR3 is 16 amino acids. The CDR3 protein is CASSHPGLAGEYEQYF. As DNA, the CDR3 is TGTGCCAGCAGCCACCCGGGACTAGCGGGAGAGTACGAGCAGTACTTC.

This clone was seen once. The chain joins TRBV4-2 to TRBJ1-6, with D possibly matching TRBD1 (6 bases). V was pared by 1 base and J by 7 bases, with 14 bases between. From germline, CDR1 is LGHNA and CDR2 YNFKEQ. The CDR3 covers 16 residues. DNA for the CDR3: TGTGCCAGCAGCCAAGTTCGGGGGGCCGGGAATTCACCCCTCCACTTT. Its protein is CASSQVRGAGNSPLHF.

As to this clone: The same CDR3 also results from other DNA sequences found in this sample. This chain connects TRBV27 to TRBJ2-3; D is unclear. The CDR3 consists of 11 residues. Germline CDR1 reads MNHEY; CDR2 reads SMNVEV (reference sequence). Between the trimmed V and J ends, which lost 3 bases and 5 bases, there was a span of 3 bases. The CDR3: CASSLGDTQYF. The DNA of the CDR3 is TGTGCCAGCAGTTTGGGAGATACGCAGTATTTT.

This chain uses TRBV4-1 with TRBJ2-1; D gene ambiguous. Trimming stripped 1 base from V and 6 bases from J, with 13 bases between. The CDR3 runs 15 residues. Per germline, CDR1 MGHRA and CDR2 YSYEKL. The CDR3 DNA sequence: TGCGCCAGCAGCCAAGCAAGGTTCCCCCCCAATGAGCAGTTCTTC. Its protein is CASSQARFPPNEQFF.

The chain carries TRBV27 and TRBJ1-2, with 8 positions matching TRBD1. Germline V gene sequence: CDR1 MNHEY, CDR2 SMNVEV (reference sequence). V was clipped by 5 bases and J by 5 bases; unmatched bases: 10. This CDR3 spans 15 amino acids. CDR3 residues: CASSPYPGQGYGYTF. The CDR3 DNA reads TGTGCCAGCAGTCCATACCCCGGACAGGGATATGGCTACACCTTC.

The chain has TRBV10-3 and TRBJ1-1, with D uncertain. The germline CDR1 and CDR2 sequences are ENHRY and SYGVKD. The V gene lost 5 bases and the J gene lost 0 bases, with 7 bases spanning the gap. This CDR3 has 13 amino acids. The CDR3 DNA reads as TGTGCCATCAGTTCCTCGGTGAACACTGAAGCTTTCTTT. Encoded protein: CAISSSVNTEAFF.

The gene calls are TRBV27 and TRBJ1-5; tentative D call: TRBD1 (5 bases). In germline, CDR1 is MNHEY, CDR2 SMNVEV (reference sequence). Trimming cost V 5 bases and J 2 bases, with 10 bases left between them. The CDR3 contains 14 residues. The CDR3 loop is CASSLGTGNQPQHF. As DNA, the CDR3 is TGTGCCAGCAGTCTAGGGACCGGCAATCAGCCCCAGCATTTT.